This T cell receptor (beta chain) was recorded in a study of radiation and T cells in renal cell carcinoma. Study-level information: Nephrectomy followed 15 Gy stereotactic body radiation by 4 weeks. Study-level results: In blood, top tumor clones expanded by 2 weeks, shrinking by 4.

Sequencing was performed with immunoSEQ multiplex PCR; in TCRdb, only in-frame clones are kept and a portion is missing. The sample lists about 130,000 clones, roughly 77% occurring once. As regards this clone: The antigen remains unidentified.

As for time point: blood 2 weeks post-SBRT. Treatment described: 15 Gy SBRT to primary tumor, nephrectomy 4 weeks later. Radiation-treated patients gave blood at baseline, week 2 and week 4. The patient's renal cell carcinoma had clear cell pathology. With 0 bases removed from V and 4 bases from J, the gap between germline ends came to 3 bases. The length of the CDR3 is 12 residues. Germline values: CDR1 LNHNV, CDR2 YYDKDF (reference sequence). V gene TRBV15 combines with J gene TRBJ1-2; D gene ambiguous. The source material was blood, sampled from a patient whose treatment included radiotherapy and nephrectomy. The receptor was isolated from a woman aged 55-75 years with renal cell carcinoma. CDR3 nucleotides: TGTGCCACCAGCAGAGATGCCTATGGCTACACCTTC. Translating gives CATSRDAYGYTF.